These T cell receptor beta chains were read from a single sample in a study of cytomegalovirus exposure and HLA in healthy donors. This table comes from immunoSEQ multiplex PCR, and its TCRdb copy is limited to in-frame clones, with some not included. This sample has under 200,000 clones; around 85% occur once, and the top ten carry around 2%. The sample comprised PBMCs. These receptors came from a human donor in good health. Each CDR3 is given with its conserved first and last residue. Each record gives: J gene, clone size, D gene, V gene, CDR3 protein, CDR3 DNA. D genes are given only for firm matches. Part of the rows lack a size; the others show once, few, many or a class for expanded clones.

>TRBJ1-1|-|-|TRBV7-9
CASRNRGIGEAFF
TGTGCCAGCAGAAATCGGGGGATCGGTGAAGCTTTCTTT
>TRBJ2-5|-|-|TRBV7-2
CASSLNAGRRETQYF
TGTGCCAGCAGTTTAAACGCAGGGAGGCGGGAGACCCAGTACTTC
>TRBJ1-2|-|-|TRBV6-5
CASRTPTDYYGYTF
TGTGCCAGCAGGACCCCGACAGACTACTATGGCTACACCTTC
>TRBJ2-7|once|TRBD2|TRBV6-6
CASSPGASGVEQYF
TGTGCCAGCAGCCCCGGGGCTAGCGGGGTCGAGCAGTACTTC
>TRBJ2-3|-|TRBD2|TRBV9
CASSGSGGDTDTQYF
TGTGCCAGCAGCGGTAGCGGGGGGGATACAGATACGCAGTATTTT
>TRBJ1-2|-|-|TRBV4-3
CASSQSLPENYGYTF
TGCGCCAGCAGCCAGTCGCTCCCCGAGAACTATGGCTACACCTTC
>TRBJ2-7|few|TRBD2|TRBV4-3
CASSQDLRGGASYEQYF
TGCGCCAGCAGCCAAGATCTTCGGGGGGGCGCATCCTACGAGCAGTACTTC
>TRBJ1-2|few|TRBD1|TRBV29-1
CSVDAGGFYGYTF
TGCAGCGTTGACGCAGGGGGCTTCTATGGCTACACCTTC
>TRBJ2-1|-|-|TRBV2
CANTGAENEQFF
TGTGCCAATACAGGAGCTGAAAATGAGCAGTTCTTC
>TRBJ2-1|-|-|TRBV2
CASSYRDFLNEQFF
TGTGCCAGCAGTTACCGGGACTTCCTAAATGAGCAGTTCTTC
>TRBJ1-4|-|-|TRBV15
CATSRGGPGEKLFF
TGTGCCACCAGCAGAGGGGGCCCGGGCGAAAAACTGTTTTTT
>TRBJ1-2|few|TRBD1|TRBV7-2
CASSHRETGDTGYTF
TGTGCCAGCAGCCACCGAGAGACAGGGGATACGGGCTACACCTTC
>TRBJ2-2|-|TRBD2|TRBV25-1
CASSEGLAGNTGELFF
TGTGCCAGCAGCGAGGGACTAGCGGGGAACACCGGGGAGCTGTTTTTT
>TRBJ1-1|-|TRBD1|TRBV6-6
CASSYSGTGANTEAFF
TGTGCCAGCAGTTACTCCGGGACAGGGGCAAACACTGAAGCTTTCTTT
>TRBJ2-5|-|-|TRBV15
CATSTLRAGEVQETQYF
TGTGCCACCAGCACCCTGAGGGCAGGTGAGGTCCAAGAGACCCAGTACTTC
>TRBJ1-2|once|-|TRBV19
CASSDSGTNYGYTF
TGTGCCAGTAGTGACAGCGGGACTAACTATGGCTACACCTTC
>TRBJ2-4|-|TRBD2|TRBV25-1
CASSWSGGAADIQYF
TGTGCCAGCAGTTGGAGCGGGGGGGCCGCGGACATTCAGTACTTC
>TRBJ1-2|few|TRBD1|TRBV9
CASSVDLDRAGYTF
TGTGCCAGCAGCGTAGACCTTGACAGGGCCGGCTACACCTTC
>TRBJ1-1|-|TRBD1|TRBV7-8
CASSPLGQGNTEAFF
TGTGCCAGCAGCCCCTTGGGACAGGGGAACACTGAAGCTTTCTTT
>TRBJ2-1|-|TRBD2|TRBV2
CASKRGSSYNEQFF
TGTGCCAGCAAGCGGGGGAGTTCCTACAATGAGCAGTTCTTC
>TRBJ1-3|-|-|TRBV19
CASSNSRAQYSGNTIYF
TGTGCCAGTAGTAACTCCAGGGCCCAATACTCTGGAAACACCATATATTTT
>TRBJ2-7|-|TRBD1|TRBV6-6
CASREQGQFGEQYF
TGTGCCAGCAGGGAACAGGGACAGTTCGGCGAGCAGTACTTC
>TRBJ2-6|once|-|TRBV10-3
CAITGGGAGANVLTF
TGTGCCATCACCGGTGGCGGGGCTGGGGCCAACGTCCTGACTTTC
>TRBJ2-5|-|-|TRBV5-4
CASSHTKNQETQYF
TGTGCCAGCAGCCATACAAAAAACCAAGAGACCCAGTACTTC
>TRBJ1-2|-|-|TRBV27
CASSPADRASGYTF
TGTGCCAGCAGCCCGGCGGACAGAGCCAGTGGCTACACCTTC
>TRBJ2-2|-|TRBD2|TRBV9
CASSVGGGAGELFF
TGTGCCAGCAGCGTTGGCGGGGGGGCCGGGGAGCTGTTTTTT
>TRBJ1-3|once|-|TRBV7-2
CASSRGSSGNTIYF
TGTGCCAGCAGCAGGGGTAGCTCTGGAAACACCATATATTTT
>TRBJ1-4|-|-|TRBV19
CASMPQGRSEKLFF
TGTGCCAGTATGCCCCAGGGCCGATCCGAAAAACTGTTTTTT
>TRBJ1-1|-|-|TRBV27
CASSLYQGNTEAFF
TGTGCCAGCAGTTTATATCAGGGGAACACTGAAGCTTTCTTT
>TRBJ2-3|once|TRBD1|TRBV5-1
CASSRGQTSTDTQYF
TGCGCCAGCAGCAGGGGACAGACTAGCACAGATACGCAGTATTTT
>TRBJ1-2|-|-|TRBV19
CASSTTGTNYGYTF
TGTGCCAGTAGTACGACAGGCACAAACTATGGCTACACCTTC
>TRBJ1-2|-|-|TRBV7-9
CASSLDRDNGYTF
TGTGCCAGCAGCTTAGATAGGGACAATGGCTACACCTTC
>TRBJ2-3|-|-|TRBV6-5
CASTKGGPVTDTQYF
TGTGCCAGCACCAAGGGAGGACCAGTCACAGATACGCAGTATTTT
>TRBJ2-2|-|TRBD1|TRBV5-1
CASSTGTGTNTGELFF
TGCGCCAGCAGCACCGGGACAGGCACCAACACCGGGGAGCTGTTTTTT
>TRBJ2-3|-|-|TRBV29-1
CSVSTSTDTQYF
TGCAGCGTTAGTACAAGCACAGATACGCAGTATTTT
>TRBJ1-2|-|-|TRBV14
CASSQSDSYGYTF
TGTGCCAGCAGCCAATCGGACAGCTATGGCTACACCTTC
>TRBJ2-7|-|TRBD2|TRBV12-5
CASGLGPPGGYEQYF
TGTGCTAGTGGTTTGGGCCCTCCGGGGGGCTACGAGCAGTACTTC
>TRBJ1-2|once|TRBD1|TRBV5-4
CASSRGTGEVYGYTF
TGTGCCAGCAGCAGAGGGACAGGGGAGGTCTATGGCTACACCTTC
>TRBJ2-1|-|-|TRBV7-9
CSSSLDSNNEQFF
TGTTCCAGCAGCCTGGACAGCAACAATGAGCAGTTCTTC
>TRBJ2-3|-|TRBD1|TRBV6-1
CASSLRDSQGNTQYF
TGTGCCAGCAGCCTCCGGGACAGCCAAGGAAATACGCAGTATTTT
>TRBJ1-4|-|-|TRBV5-6
CASQAGEKLFF
TGTGCCAGCCAGGCGGGGGAAAAACTGTTTTTT
>TRBJ1-4|few|TRBD1|TRBV5-5
CASSTGGSNEKLFF
TGTGCCAGCAGTACAGGGGGTTCTAATGAAAAACTGTTTTTT
>TRBJ1-1|-|-|TRBV4-1
CASSPAQGLNTEAFF
TGCGCCAGCAGCCCCGCGCAGGGCTTAAACACTGAAGCTTTCTTT
>TRBJ1-1|-|-|TRBV6-5
CASNRQPSTEAFF
TGTGCCAGCAACCGACAGCCTAGCACTGAAGCTTTCTTT
>TRBJ1-2|-|-|TRBV27
CASRLTVLGGYTF
TGTGCCAGCAGGCTGACTGTGCTGGGTGGCTACACCTTC
>TRBJ1-5|once|-|TRBV12-5
CASGLVRGNQPQHF
TGTGCTAGTGGTTTGGTACGGGGCAATCAGCCCCAGCATTTT
>TRBJ2-1|-|TRBD1|TRBV7-2
CASSSRQGSYNEQFF
TGTGCCAGCAGCTCAAGACAGGGTTCCTACAATGAGCAGTTCTTC
>TRBJ2-7|-|TRBD1|TRBV28
CASSWTGAYEQYF
TGTGCCAGCAGTTGGACAGGGGCGTACGAGCAGTACTTC
>TRBJ2-2|-|TRBD1|TRBV29-1
CSAVGTDINTGELFF
TGCAGCGCAGTAGGGACAGATATAAACACCGGGGAGCTGTTTTTT
>TRBJ2-3|-|TRBD1|TRBV9
CASSVDPRTGEITDTQYF
TGTGCCAGCAGCGTAGACCCCAGGACAGGGGAAATCACAGATACGCAGTATTTT
>TRBJ2-1|-|TRBD2|TRBV7-6
CASSFRLAGNLNEQFF
TGTGCCAGCAGCTTCCGACTAGCGGGGAATCTGAATGAGCAGTTCTTC
>TRBJ1-2|few|TRBD1|TRBV25-1
CASSEDHRGRLGYTF
TGTGCCAGCAGTGAAGACCACAGGGGGAGGTTAGGCTACACCTTC
>TRBJ2-2|-|-|TRBV4-3
CASSAQWGPNTGELFF
TGCGCCAGCAGCGCTCAATGGGGGCCGAACACCGGGGAGCTGTTTTTT
>TRBJ2-5|-|TRBD2|TRBV4-2
CASSQVTSGGAPHHWETQYF
TGTGCCAGCAGCCAAGTGACTAGCGGGGGGGCTCCCCACCATTGGGAGACCCAGTACTTC
>TRBJ2-7|-|TRBD1|TRBV5-1
CASSLAGQGSSYEQYF
TGCGCCAGCAGCTTGGCTGGACAGGGCAGCTCCTACGAGCAGTACTTC